This TCR beta chain emerged from a study of T-cell reconstitution after alpha-beta-depleted transplantation in children. This clonotype was seen many times. A TCRbeta library incorporating unique molecular identifiers was prepared. TCRdb ran MiXCR on the PCR reads and lists one entry per CDR3 protein. The table shows approximately 640,000 distinct CDR3 sequences, with over 15% occurring only once. The sample was PBMCs from the stem cell graft donor, taken from the stem cell graft. This clonotype originated in a human donor who donated a stem cell graft to a child with acute myeloid leukemia.

Here the CDR3 DNA reads TGTGCCACCAGCAGAGATTTGAAATCACCCCTCCACTTT. The encoded protein is CATSRDLKSPLHF. V gene TRBV15 combines with J gene TRBJ1-6; D gene uncertain. Germline CDR1 LNHNV, CDR2 YYDKDF (reference sequence). Trimming removed 0 bases at V and 10 bases at J, with 7 bases between. The length of the CDR3 is 13 residues. The full variable domain, rest sourced from reference TRBV15 and TRBJ1-6, is DAMVIQNPRYQVTQFGKPVTLSCSQTLNHNVMYWYQQKSSQAPKLLFHYYDKDFNNEADTPDNFQSRRPNTSFCFLDIRSPGLGDTAMYLCATSRDLKSPLHFGNGTRLTVT.